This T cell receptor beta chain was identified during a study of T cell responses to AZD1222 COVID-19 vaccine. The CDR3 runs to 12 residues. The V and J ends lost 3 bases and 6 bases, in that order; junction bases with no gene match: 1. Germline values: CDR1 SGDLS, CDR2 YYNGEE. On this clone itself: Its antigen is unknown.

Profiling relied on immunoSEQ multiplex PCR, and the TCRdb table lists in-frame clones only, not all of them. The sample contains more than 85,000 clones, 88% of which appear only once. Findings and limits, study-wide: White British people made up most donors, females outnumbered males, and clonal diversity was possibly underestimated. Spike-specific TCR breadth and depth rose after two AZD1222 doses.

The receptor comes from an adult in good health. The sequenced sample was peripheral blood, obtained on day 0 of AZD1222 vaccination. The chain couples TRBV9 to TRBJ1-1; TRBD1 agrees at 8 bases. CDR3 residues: CASSAGGPEAFF. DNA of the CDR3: TGTGCCAGCAGCGCAGGGGGCCCTGAAGCTTTCTTT. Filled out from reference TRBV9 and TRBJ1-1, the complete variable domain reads DSGVTQTPKHLITATGQRVTLRCSPRSGDLSVYWYQQSLDQGLQFLIQYYNGEERAKGNILERFSAQQFPDLHSELNLSSLELGDSALYFCASSAGGPEAFFGQGTRLTVV.